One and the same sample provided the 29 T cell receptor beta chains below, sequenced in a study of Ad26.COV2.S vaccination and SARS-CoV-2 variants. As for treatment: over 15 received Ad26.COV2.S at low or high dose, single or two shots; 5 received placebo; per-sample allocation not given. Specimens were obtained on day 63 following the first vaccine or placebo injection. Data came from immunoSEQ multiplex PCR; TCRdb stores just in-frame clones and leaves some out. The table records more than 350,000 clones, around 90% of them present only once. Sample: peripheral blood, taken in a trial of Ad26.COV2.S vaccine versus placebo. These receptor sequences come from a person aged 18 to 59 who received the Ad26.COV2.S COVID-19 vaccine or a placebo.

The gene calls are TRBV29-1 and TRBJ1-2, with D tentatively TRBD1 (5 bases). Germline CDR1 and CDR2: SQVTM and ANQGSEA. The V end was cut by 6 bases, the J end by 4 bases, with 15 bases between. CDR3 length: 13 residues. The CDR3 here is CSVGSGTLYGYTF. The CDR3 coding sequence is TGCAGCGTCGGCTCCGGGACCCTCTATGGCTACACCTTC. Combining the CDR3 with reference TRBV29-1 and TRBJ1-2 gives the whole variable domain SAVISQKPSRDICQRGTSLTIQCQVDSQVTMMFWYRQQPGQSLTLIATANQGSEATYESGFVIDKFPISRPNLTFSTLTVSNMSPEDSSIYLCSVGSGTLYGYTFGSGTRLTVV.

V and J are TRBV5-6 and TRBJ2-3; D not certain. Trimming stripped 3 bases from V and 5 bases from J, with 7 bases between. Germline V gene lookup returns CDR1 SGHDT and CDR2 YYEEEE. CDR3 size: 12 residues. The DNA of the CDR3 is TGTGCCAGCAGCTCTCTAGGAGATACGCAGTATTTT. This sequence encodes CASSSLGDTQYF.

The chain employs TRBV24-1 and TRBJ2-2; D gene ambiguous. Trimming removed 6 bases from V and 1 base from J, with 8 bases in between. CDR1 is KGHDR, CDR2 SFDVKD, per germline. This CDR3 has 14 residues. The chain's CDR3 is CATSWAGNTGELFF. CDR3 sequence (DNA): TGTGCCACCAGTTGGGCAGGGAACACCGGGGAGCTGTTTTTT.

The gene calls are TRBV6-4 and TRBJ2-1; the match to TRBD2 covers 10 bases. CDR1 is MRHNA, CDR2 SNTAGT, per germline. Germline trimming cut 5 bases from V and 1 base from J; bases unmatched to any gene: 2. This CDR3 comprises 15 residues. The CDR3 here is CASSKAGGSYNEQFF. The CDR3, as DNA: TGTGCCAGCAGTAAAGCGGGAGGGTCCTACAATGAGCAGTTCTTC.

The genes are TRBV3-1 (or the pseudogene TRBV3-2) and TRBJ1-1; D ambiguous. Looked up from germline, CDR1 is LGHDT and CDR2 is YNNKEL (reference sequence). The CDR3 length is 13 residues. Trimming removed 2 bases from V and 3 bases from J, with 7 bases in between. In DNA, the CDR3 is TGTGCCAGCAGCCAATTGGAACACACTGAAGCTTTCTTT. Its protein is CASSQLEHTEAFF.

DNA of the CDR3: TGTGCCAGCAGCCAAGCAAAGGGGAACTATGGCTACACCTTC. As protein: CASSQAKGNYGYTF. The rearrangement uses TRBV3-1 (or the pseudogene TRBV3-2) and TRBJ1-2; a possible D gene is TRBD1 (5 bases). The CDR3 has 14 amino acids. Germline V gene sequence: CDR1 LGHDT, CDR2 YNNKEL (reference sequence). V lost 1 base and J lost 2, with 8 bases in between.

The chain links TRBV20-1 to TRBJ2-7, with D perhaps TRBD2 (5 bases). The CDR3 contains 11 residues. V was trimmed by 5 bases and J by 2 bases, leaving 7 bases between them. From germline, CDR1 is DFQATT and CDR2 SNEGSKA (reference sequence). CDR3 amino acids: CSAGETYEQYF. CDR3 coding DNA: TGCAGTGCTGGGGAGACCTACGAGCAGTACTTC.

The CDR3 region is CASSPTSSSYNEQFF. The CDR3, as DNA: TGTGCCAGCAGCCCCACCTCAAGCTCCTACAATGAGCAGTTCTTC. V gene TRBV9 combines with J gene TRBJ2-1; no reliable D call. V lost 4 bases and J lost 0, with 11 bases in between. Germline values: CDR1 SGDLS, CDR2 YYNGEE. The CDR3 has 15 residues.

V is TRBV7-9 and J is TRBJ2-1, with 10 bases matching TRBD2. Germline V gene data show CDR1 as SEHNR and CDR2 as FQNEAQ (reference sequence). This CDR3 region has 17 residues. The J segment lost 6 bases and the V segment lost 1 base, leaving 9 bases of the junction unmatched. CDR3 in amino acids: CASSLGGLAGVFNEQFF. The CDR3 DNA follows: TGTGCCAGCAGCTTAGGGGGGCTAGCGGGAGTTTTCAATGAGCAGTTCTTC. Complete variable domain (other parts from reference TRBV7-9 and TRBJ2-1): DTGVSQNPRHKITKRGQNVTFRCDPISEHNRLYWYRQTLGQGPEFLTYFQNEAQLEKSRLLSDRFSAERPKGSFSTLEIQRTEQGDSAMYLCASSLGGLAGVFNEQFFGPGTRLTVL.

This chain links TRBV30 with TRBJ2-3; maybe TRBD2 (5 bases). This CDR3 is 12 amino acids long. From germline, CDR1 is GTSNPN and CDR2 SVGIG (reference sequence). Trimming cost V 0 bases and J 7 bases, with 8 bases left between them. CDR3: CAWSVGRNTQYF. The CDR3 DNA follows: TGTGCCTGGAGTGTGGGGAGAAATACGCAGTATTTT.

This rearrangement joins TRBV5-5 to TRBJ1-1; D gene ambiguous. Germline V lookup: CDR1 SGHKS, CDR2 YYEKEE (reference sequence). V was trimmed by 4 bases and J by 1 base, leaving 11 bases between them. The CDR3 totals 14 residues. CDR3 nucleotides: TGTGCCAGCAGCCTGGGGATTCCGAACACTGAAGCTTTCTTT. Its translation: CASSLGIPNTEAFF.

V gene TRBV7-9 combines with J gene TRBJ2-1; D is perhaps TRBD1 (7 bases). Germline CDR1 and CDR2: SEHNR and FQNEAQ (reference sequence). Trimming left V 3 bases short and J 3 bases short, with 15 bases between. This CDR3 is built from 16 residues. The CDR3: CASSFLRRGLYNEQFF. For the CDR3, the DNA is TGTGCCAGCAGCTTTCTAAGGAGGGGGCTCTACAATGAGCAGTTCTTC.

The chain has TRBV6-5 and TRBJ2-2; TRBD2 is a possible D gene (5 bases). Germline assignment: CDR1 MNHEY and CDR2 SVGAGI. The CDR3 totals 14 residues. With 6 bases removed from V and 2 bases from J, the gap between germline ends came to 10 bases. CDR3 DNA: TGTGCCAGCAGGGTCGGGGTAAACACCGGGGAGCTGTTTTTT. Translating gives CASRVGVNTGELFF.

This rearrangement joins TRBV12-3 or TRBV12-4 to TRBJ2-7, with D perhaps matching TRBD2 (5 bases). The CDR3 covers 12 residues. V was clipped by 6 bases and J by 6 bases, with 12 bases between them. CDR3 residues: CASSKGLGEQYF. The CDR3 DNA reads TGTGCCAGCAGCAAAGGACTCGGCGAGCAGTACTTC.

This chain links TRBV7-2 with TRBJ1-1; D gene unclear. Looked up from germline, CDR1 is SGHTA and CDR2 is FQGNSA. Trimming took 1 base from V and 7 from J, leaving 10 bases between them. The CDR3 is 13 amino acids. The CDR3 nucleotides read TGTGCCAGCAGCTTAGGCCGCAGCGTTGAAGCTTTCTTT. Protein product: CASSLGRSVEAFF. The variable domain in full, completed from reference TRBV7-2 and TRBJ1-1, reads GAGVSQSPSNKVTEKGKDVELRCDPISGHTALYWYRQSLGQGLEFLIYFQGNSAPDKSGLPSDRFSAERTGGSVSTLTIQRTQQEDSAVYLCASSLGRSVEAFFGQGTRLTVV.

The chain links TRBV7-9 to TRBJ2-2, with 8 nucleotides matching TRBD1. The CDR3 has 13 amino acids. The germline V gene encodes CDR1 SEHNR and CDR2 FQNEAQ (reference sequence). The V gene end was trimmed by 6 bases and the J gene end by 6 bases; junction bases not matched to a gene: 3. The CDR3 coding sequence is TGTGCCAGCAGGACAGGGGTAGCCGGGGAGCTGTTTTTT. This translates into CASRTGVAGELFF. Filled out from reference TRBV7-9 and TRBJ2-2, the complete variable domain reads DTGVSQNPRHKITKRGQNVTFRCDPISEHNRLYWYRQTLGQGPEFLTYFQNEAQLEKSRLLSDRFSAERPKGSFSTLEIQRTEQGDSAMYLCASRTGVAGELFFGEGSRLTVL.

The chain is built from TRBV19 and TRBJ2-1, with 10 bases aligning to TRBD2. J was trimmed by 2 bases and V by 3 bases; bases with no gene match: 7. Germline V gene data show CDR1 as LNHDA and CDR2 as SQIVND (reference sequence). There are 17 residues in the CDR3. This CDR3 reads CASSIGALAGTYNEQFF. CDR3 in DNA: TGTGCCAGTAGTATTGGTGCACTAGCGGGGACCTACAATGAGCAGTTCTTC.

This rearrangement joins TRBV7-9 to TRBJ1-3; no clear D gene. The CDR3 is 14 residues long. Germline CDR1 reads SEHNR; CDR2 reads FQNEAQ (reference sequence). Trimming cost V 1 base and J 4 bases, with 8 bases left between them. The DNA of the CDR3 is TGTGCCAGCAGCTTAGGTGGCGAGGGAAACACCATATATTTT. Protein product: CASSLGGEGNTIYF.

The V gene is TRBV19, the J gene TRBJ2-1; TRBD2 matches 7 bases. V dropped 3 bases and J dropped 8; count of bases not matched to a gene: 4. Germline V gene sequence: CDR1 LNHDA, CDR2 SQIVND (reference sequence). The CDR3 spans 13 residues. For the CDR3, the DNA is TGTGCCAGTAGTATGTGGGGGGGTGATGAGCAGTTCTTC. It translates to CASSMWGGDEQFF.

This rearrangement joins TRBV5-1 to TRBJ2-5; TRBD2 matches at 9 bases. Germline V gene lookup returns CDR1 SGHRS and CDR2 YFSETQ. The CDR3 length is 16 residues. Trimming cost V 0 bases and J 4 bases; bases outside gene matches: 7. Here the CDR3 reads CASSLGSGSLGETQYF. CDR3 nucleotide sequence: TGCGCCAGCAGCTTGGGTAGCGGGAGTTTGGGAGAGACCCAGTACTTC.

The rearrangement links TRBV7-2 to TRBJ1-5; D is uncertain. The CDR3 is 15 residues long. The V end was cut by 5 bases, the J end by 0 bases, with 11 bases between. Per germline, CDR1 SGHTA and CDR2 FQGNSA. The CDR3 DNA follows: TGTGCCAGCAGCCCTGAATGGTCTAGCAATCAGCCCCAGCATTTT. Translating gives CASSPEWSSNQPQHF. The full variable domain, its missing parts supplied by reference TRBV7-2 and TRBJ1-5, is GAGVSQSPSNKVTEKGKDVELRCDPISGHTALYWYRQSLGQGLEFLIYFQGNSAPDKSGLPSDRFSAERTGGSVSTLTIQRTQQEDSAVYLCASSPEWSSNQPQHFGDGTRLSIL.

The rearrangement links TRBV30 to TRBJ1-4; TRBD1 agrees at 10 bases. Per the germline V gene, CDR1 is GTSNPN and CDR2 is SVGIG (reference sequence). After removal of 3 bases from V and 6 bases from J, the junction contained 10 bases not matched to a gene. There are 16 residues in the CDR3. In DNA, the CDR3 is TGTGCCTGGAGGACAGGGGGCGCATTTAGATATGAAAAACTGTTTTTT. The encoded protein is CAWRTGGAFRYEKLFF.

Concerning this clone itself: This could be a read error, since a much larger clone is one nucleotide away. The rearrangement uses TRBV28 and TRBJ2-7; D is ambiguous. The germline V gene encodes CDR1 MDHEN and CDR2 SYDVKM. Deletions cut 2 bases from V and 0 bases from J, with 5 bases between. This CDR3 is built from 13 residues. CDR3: CASSLGSSYEQYF. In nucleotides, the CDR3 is TGTGCCAGCAGTTTAGGCAGCTCCTACGAGCAGTACTTC.

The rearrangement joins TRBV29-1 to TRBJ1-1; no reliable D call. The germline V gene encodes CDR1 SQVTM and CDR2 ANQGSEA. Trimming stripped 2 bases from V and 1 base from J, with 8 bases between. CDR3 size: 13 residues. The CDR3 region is CSVEPDPNTEAFF. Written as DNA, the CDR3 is TGCAGCGTTGAACCCGATCCGAACACTGAAGCTTTCTTT.

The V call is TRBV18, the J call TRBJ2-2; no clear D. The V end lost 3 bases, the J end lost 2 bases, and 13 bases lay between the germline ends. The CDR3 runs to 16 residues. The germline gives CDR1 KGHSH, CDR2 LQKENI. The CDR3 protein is CASSPNGQTNTGELFF. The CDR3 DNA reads TGTGCCAGCTCACCGAATGGCCAGACTAACACCGGGGAGCTGTTTTTT.

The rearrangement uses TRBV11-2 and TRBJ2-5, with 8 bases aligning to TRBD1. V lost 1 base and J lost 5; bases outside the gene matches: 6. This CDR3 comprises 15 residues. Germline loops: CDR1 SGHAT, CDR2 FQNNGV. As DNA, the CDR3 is TGTGCCAGCAGCTTAGCCTGGACAGGGTGGGAGACCCAGTACTTC. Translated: CASSLAWTGWETQYF.

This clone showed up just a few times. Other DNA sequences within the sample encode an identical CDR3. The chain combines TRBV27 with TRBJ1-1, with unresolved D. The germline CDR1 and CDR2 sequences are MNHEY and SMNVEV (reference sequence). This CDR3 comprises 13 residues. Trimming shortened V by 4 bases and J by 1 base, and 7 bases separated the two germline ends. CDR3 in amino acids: CASSSQQNTEAFF. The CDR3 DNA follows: TGTGCCAGCAGTTCACAACAGAACACTGAAGCTTTCTTT.

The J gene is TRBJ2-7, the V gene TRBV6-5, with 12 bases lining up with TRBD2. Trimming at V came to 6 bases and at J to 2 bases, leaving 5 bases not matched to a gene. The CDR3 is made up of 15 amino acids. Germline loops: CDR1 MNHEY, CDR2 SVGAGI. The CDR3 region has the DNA TGTGCCAGCAGACCTAGGACTAGCGGGGCCTACGAGCAGTACTTC. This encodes CASRPRTSGAYEQYF.

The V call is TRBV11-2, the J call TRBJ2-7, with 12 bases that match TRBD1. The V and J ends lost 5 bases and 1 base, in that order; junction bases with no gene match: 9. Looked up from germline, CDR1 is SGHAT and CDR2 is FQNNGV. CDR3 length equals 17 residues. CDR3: CASSPNPGQGASYEQYF. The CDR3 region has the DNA TGTGCCAGCAGCCCAAACCCGGGACAGGGGGCATCCTACGAGCAGTACTTC.